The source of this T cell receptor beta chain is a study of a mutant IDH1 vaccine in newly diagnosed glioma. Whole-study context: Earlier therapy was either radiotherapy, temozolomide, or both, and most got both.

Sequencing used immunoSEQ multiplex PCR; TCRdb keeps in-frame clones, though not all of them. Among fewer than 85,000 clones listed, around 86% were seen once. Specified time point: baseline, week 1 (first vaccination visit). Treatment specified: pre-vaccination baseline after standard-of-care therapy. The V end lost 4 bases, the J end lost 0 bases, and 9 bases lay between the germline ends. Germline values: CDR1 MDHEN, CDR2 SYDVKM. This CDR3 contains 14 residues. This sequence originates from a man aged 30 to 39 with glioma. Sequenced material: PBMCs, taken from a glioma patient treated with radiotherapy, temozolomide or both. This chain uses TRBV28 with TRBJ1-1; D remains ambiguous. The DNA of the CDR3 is TGTGCCAGCAGTTCGGACCCAATGAACACTGAAGCTTTCTTT. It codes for CASSSDPMNTEAFF.